A single T cell receptor beta chain is shown here with its context. This clone's antigen is unknown. Base-call qualities are not available, and no considerably larger clone is one nucleotide away. CDR1 and CDR2 are drawn from the germline V gene: SGHTA, FQGTGA. The CDR3 holds 14 amino acids from the cysteine to the phenylalanine. The only DNA kept is the CDR3, 42 bases in frame from the first base. Trimmed from V: 5 bases; trimmed from J: 7 bases; junction bases lacking a gene match: 7. This sample is drawn from a study of shared clonotypes between healthy human individuals (dated by TCRdb to 2019 to 2021). At the level of the whole study: A couple of women and a few men aged 18 to 49 years were included in the cohort. Each donor's leukapheresis produced roughly between roughly 0.9 and 9 billion PBMCs. The study deeply sequenced blood TCR repertoires of five healthy adults to estimate repertoire size and the extent of clonotype sharing between individuals. To increase sequencing depth and limit assay-specific biases, TCR repertoire library preparation and sequencing were carried out by different laboratories using diverse techniques.

Using the deep immunoSEQ assay, TCR CDR3 regions were amplified from genomic DNA by multiplex PCR. Extracted genomic DNA from each cell subset was distributed evenly across all wells of several immunoSEQ 96-well plates, and each plate was treated as a replicate. For unsorted PBMC, roughly 0.3 ug of genomic DNA, equivalent to about 30,000 T cell genomes, went into each replicate PCR. Genomic DNA from unsorted PBMC was sequenced over ten immunoSEQ deep assay plates. Purified libraries were measured with a Qubit 3.0 fluorometer, size-checked on a Bioanalyzer 2100, and measured again with the KAPA Library Quantification kit. A separate single-read 150-cycle Illumina NextSeq 550 flow cell was used to sequence each immunoSEQ 96-well plate. On the study's bioinformatics: Because the immunoSEQ output included only junctional sequences and no quality scores, the filtering could not be the same as the filtering used for full-length reads. Sequences were annotated with PyIR, a Python wrapper for IgBLAST v1.9, and V/J genes and CDR3 were assigned using IMGT germline references. Reads were filtered out if the reads had weak V/J assignments (E-value above 1e-6), no CDR3, stop codons, out-of-frame junctions, or ambiguous translated residues. V3J clonotypes were defined by identical inferred V gene, J gene, and CDR3 amino acid sequence. The percentage overlap between two repertoires was calculated by dividing the number of shared unique clonotypes by the size of the smaller repertoire. Repertoire richness was assessed with RTK rarefaction, the Chao1 estimator, and Recon v2.1 estimates of unobserved clonotypes. TCRdb re-hosts the immuneACCESS table, in-frame sequences only. Its copies lack some clones; in the studies checked, an unresolved V gene accounts for under half of them, and the cause for the rest is not known. V, J and clone size derive from that table, while D and trimming were established from the DNA sequence. The sample records approximately 470,000 clones, 65% to 85% of which are singletons. The ten largest account for about 13% of the sample.

The donors were healthy, HIV-negative adults with no recently reported acute infections or vaccinations. Every donor was a Caucasian adult residing in Nashville, Tennessee, USA. In the unsorted samples, 90 million or so PBMCs were counted, and genomic DNA was extracted using the QIAamp DNA Blood Mini kit. Blood was collected by leukapheresis, and PBMCs were isolated by Ficoll-Histopaque density gradient centrifugation and then cryopreserved in liquid nitrogen vapor phase. The study at large found these results: Sampling was restricted to blood, and TCR repertoires in tissues likely differ from the TCR repertoires found in blood. Because the study included a small number of donors, the genetic and exposure-history diversity represented was limited. Pairwise subsampling indicated that sequencing depth was expected to affect the degree of clonotype sharing among donors.

The chain was built from TRBV7-3 and TRBJ2-3; the junction holds 9 bases that match TRBD2. Sequencing was performed on PBMCs. The TCR was taken from a woman aged 40 to 50 in good health. Some clones in this sample may be carry-over from other donors' samples. The CDR3 sequence is CASSQGLASHTQYF. The sequenced DNA is TGTGCCAGCAGCCAGGGACTAGCTAGCCATACGCAGTATTTT.